This TCR beta chain was observed in a study of T cells in Graves' hyperthyroidism and ophthalmopathy. RNA transcripts were the template for amplifying TCR beta CDR3 regions. First-round RT-PCR targeting the TCR CDR3 was performed with the HTBI primer set. TCRdb fed the multiplex PCR reads into MiXCR, producing one record per CDR3 protein. The table shows around 300,000 distinct CDR3 sequences, with around 15% occurring only once. The germline gives CDR1 SQVTM, CDR2 ANQGSEA. The CDR3 is 14 residues long. After removal of 4 bases from V and 3 bases from J, the junction contained 4 bases not matched to a gene. Reasons for excluding patients were uncontrolled infection, other autoimmune disease, pregnancy or lactation. Diagnoses used clinical symptoms, serum thyroxine and TRAb, thyroid ultrasound and orbital computed tomography. This clonotype was picked up a small number of times.

The clonotype comes from a middle-aged woman with Graves' hyperthyroidism. The rearrangement links TRBV29-1 to TRBJ2-1, with 9 positions matching TRBD2. The sample comprised blood. The CDR3: CSVAKTSGYNEQFF. In DNA, the CDR3 is TGCAGCGTTGCTAAGACTAGCGGCTACAATGAGCAGTTCTTC.